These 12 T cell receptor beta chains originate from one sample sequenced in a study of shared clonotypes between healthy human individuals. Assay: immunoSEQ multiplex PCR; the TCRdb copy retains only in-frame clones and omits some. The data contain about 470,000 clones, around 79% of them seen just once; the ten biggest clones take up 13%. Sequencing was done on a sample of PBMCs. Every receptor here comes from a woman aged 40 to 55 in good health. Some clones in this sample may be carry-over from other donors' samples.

The CDR3: CASSLLGLNTEAFF. DNA of the CDR3: TGTGCCAGCAGTTTACTGGGGTTGAACACTGAAGCTTTCTTT. J is TRBJ1-1 and V is TRBV27; D is ambiguous. The CDR3 extends over 14 amino acids. CDR1 is MNHEY, CDR2 SMNVEV, per germline (reference sequence). The V and J ends lost 2 bases and 0 bases respectively, with 7 bases between them.

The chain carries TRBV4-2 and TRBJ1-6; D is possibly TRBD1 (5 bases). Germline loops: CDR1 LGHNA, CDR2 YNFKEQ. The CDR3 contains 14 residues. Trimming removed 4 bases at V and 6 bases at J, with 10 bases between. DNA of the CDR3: TGTGCCAGCAGCCCCTGGGACTTTAATTCACCCCTCCACTTT. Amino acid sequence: CASSPWDFNSPLHF.

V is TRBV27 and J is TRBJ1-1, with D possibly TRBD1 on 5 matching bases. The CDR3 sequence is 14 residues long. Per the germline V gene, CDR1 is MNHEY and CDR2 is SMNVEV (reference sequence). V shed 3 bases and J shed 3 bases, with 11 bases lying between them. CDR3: CASSLEGRDTEAFF. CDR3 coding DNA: TGTGCCAGCAGTTTGGAGGGGAGAGACACTGAAGCTTTCTTT.

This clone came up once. The CDR3 region is CASSFGQGANYGYTF. Here the CDR3 DNA reads TGTGCCAGCAGCTTCGGACAGGGGGCTAACTATGGCTACACCTTC. The chain employs TRBV5-4 and TRBJ1-2, with 10 bases identical to TRBD1. The ends lost 2 bases at V and 0 bases at J; junction bases unmatched: 1. Germline V gene sequence: CDR1 SGHNT, CDR2 YYREEE (reference sequence). CDR3 size: 15 residues.

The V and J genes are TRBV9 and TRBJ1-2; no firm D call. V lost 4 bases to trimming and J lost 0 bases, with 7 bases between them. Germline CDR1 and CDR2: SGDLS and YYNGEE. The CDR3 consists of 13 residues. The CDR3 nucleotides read TGTGCCAGCAGCTCCCCCCCTAACTATGGCTACACCTTC. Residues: CASSSPPNYGYTF. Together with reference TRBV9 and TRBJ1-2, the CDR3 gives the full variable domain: DSGVTQTPKHLITATGQRVTLRCSPRSGDLSVYWYQQSLDQGLQFLIQYYNGEERAKGNILERFSAQQFPDLHSELNLSSLELGDSALYFCASSSPPNYGYTFGSGTRLTVV.

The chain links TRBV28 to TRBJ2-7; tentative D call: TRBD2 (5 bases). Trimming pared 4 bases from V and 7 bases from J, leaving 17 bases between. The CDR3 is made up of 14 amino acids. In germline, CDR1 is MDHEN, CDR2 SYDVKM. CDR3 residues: CASSSPARGLEQYF. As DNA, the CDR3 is TGTGCCAGCAGTTCCCCGGCCCGGGGTCTAGAGCAGTACTTC.

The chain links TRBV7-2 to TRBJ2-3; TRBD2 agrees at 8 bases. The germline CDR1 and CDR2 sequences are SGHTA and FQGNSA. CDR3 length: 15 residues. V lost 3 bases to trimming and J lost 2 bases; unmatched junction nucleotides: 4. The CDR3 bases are TGTGCCAGCAGCTTGACTAGCGAGGACACAGATACGCAGTATTTT. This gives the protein CASSLTSEDTDTQYF. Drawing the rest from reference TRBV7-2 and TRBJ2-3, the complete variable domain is GAGVSQSPSNKVTEKGKDVELRCDPISGHTALYWYRQSLGQGLEFLIYFQGNSAPDKSGLPSDRFSAERTGGSVSTLTIQRTQQEDSAVYLCASSLTSEDTDTQYFGPGTRLTVL.

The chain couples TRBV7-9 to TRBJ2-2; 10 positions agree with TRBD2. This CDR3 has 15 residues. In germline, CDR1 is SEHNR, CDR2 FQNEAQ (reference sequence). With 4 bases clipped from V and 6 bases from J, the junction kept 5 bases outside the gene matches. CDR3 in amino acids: CASSSISGRAGELFF. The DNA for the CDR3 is TGTGCCAGCAGCTCCATCAGCGGGAGGGCCGGGGAGCTGTTTTTT.

This CDR3 is CASSSARDRFNSGNTIYF. The DNA of the CDR3 is TGTGCCAGCAGCTCTGCCCGGGACAGGTTTAACTCTGGAAACACCATATATTTT. V and J are TRBV13 and TRBJ1-3; TRBD1 agrees at 8 bases. V dropped 4 bases and J dropped 0; count of bases not matched to a gene: 11. The CDR3 has 18 residues. In germline, CDR1 is PRHDT, CDR2 FYEKMQ (reference sequence).

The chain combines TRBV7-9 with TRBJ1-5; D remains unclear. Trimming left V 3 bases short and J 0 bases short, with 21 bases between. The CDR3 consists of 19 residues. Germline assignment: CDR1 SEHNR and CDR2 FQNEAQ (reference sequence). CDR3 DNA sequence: TGTGCCAGCAGCTTCCTGATGACCGAAAAGGTCATTAGCAATCAGCCCCAGCATTTT. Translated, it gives CASSFLMTEKVISNQPQHF.

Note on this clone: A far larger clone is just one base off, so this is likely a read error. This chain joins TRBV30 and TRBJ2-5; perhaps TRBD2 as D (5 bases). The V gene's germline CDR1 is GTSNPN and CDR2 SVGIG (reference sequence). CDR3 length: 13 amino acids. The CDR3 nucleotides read TGTGCCCGGAGTTATAGCGCCCAAGAGACCCAGTACTTC. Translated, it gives CARSYSAQETQYF.

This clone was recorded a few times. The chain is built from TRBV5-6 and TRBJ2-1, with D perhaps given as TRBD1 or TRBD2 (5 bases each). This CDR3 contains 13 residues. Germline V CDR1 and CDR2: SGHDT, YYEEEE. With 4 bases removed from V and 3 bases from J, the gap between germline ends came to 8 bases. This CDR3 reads CASSGTFYNEQFF. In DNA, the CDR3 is TGTGCCAGCAGCGGGACCTTCTACAATGAGCAGTTCTTC. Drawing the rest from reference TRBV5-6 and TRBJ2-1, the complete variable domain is DAGVTQSPTHLIKTRGQQVTLRCSPKSGHDTVSWYQQALGQGPQFIFQYYEEEERQRGNFPDRFSGHQFPNYSSELNVNALLLGDSALYLCASSGTFYNEQFFGPGTRLTVL.